The TCR beta chain under discussion was sequenced for a study of blood T cell repertoires in COVID-19. In the study overall: Samples taken during acute and convalescent COVID-19 were collected in the United States, Italy and Spain.

Participants' reported clinical history set cohort assignment. Per germline, CDR1 KGHSY and CDR2 FQNENV. This CDR3 comprises 16 residues. V was pared by 1 base and J by 3 bases, with 13 bases between. Sequencing used immunoSEQ multiplex PCR; TCRdb keeps in-frame clones, though not all of them. The table shows some 390,000 clones, with over 75% occurring only once. Sequencing was performed on PBMCs or T cells enriched from blood (not recorded which). The receptor was isolated from a man aged 25 to 40 who had recovered from COVID-19. The chain combines TRBV16 with TRBJ1-3, with a tentative D call TRBD1 (5 bases). The CDR3 DNA follows: TGTGCCAGCAGCCAATTAGCAGGGAATATTGGAAACACCATATATTTT. Its translation: CASSQLAGNIGNTIYF.